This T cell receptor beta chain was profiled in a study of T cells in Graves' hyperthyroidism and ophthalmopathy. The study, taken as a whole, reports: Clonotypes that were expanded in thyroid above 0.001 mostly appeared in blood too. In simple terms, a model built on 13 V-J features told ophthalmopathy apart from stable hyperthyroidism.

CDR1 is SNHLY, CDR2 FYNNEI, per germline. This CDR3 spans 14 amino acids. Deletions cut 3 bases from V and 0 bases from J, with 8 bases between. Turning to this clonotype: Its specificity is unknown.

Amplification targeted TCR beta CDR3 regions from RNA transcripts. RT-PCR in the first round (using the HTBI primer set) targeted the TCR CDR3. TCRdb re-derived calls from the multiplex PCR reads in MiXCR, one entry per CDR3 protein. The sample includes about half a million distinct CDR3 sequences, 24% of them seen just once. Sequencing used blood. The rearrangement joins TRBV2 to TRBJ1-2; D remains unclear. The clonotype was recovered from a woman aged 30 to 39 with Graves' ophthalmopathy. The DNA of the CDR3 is TGTGCCAGCAGTGAGATTGGCCCTAACTATGGCTACACCTTC. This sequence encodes CASSEIGPNYGYTF.